Below, 24 T cell receptor beta chains from the same sample are listed, as sequenced in a study of T-cell memory formation after mild COVID-19 (dated by TCRdb to about 2021). Library preparation was by 5' RACE. The instrument was an Illumina NovaSeq 6000. TCRdb's own reprocessing of the public reads used fastp at Q25 and MiXCR and kept productive beta chains. Every entry covers one CDR3 protein and lists the most common genes and DNA from its rows. For this sample the table gives 400,000 to 550,000 distinct CDR3 sequences, of which 20% to 25% were detected only once. Roughly an eighth of the sample rests with the top ten. The sample was PBMCs or a T cell subset sorted from them (not recorded which). Receptor source: an adult woman who had mild COVID-19 (a few samples of this study predate the infection). The sample titles of this study are shuffled in the database, so cell type and time point are left out; the donor was told from shared clones.

The rearrangement links TRBV29-1 to TRBJ2-7; a possible D gene is TRBD2 (5 bases). CDR3 size: 14 residues. V lost 4 bases to trimming and J lost 0 bases, with 13 bases between them. From germline, CDR1 is SQVTM and CDR2 ANQGSEA. DNA of the CDR3: TGCAGCGTTGTAGTCAGGACTCACTCCTACGAGCAGTACTTC. Translation gives CSVVVRTHSYEQYF.

This clonotype occurred many times. V usage is TRBV12-3 or TRBV12-4 and J usage is TRBJ1-1; 7 nucleotides line up with TRBD1. The CDR3 loop spans 14 amino acids. The trim removed 6 bases at V and 1 base at J, leaving 5 bases unmatched. The CDR3 DNA reads TGTGCCAGCAGCAAAGACAGGGCGAACACTGAAGCTTTCTTT. It is translated as CASSKDRANTEAFF.

This clonotype was observed a few times. The V gene is TRBV13, the J gene TRBJ2-5; 7 bases fit TRBD2. CDR3 length: 16 amino acids. After removal of 4 bases from V and 1 base from J, the junction contained 9 bases not matched to a gene. Germline V gene lookup returns CDR1 PRHDT and CDR2 FYEKMQ (reference sequence). CDR3 bases: TGTGCCAGCAGCTCCTCGAAGGGGACTACCCAAGAGACCCAGTACTTC. Translated: CASSSSKGTTQETQYF.

This clonotype was seen only a few times. The chain links TRBV5-1 to TRBJ2-3; perhaps TRBD1 as D (6 bases). The CDR3 is made up of 16 amino acids. CDR1 SGHRS and CDR2 YFSETQ come from the germline V gene. V was shortened by 5 bases and J by 4 bases, with 20 bases between the two germline ends. CDR3 sequence reads: CASRYLLGASPDTQYF. In nucleotides, the CDR3 is TGCGCCAGCAGATACTTGTTGGGGGCTAGTCCAGATACGCAGTATTTT.

The gene calls are TRBV7-6 and TRBJ2-3, with TRBD2 as a possible D gene (5 bases). The V end lost 2 bases, the J end lost 4 bases, and 13 bases lay between the germline ends. This CDR3 has 15 residues. CDR1 SGHVS and CDR2 FNYEAQ come from the germline V gene. The CDR3 region has the DNA TGTGCCAGCAGCTTATTTCCGGGGTTGCCAGATACGCAGTATTTT. It is translated as CASSLFPGLPDTQYF.

The rearrangement uses TRBV29-1 and TRBJ1-2; 8 positions agree with TRBD1. Per the germline V gene, CDR1 is SQVTM and CDR2 is ANQGSEA. The CDR3 loop spans 13 amino acids. After removal of 4 bases from V and 0 bases from J, the junction contained 1 base not matched to a gene. The CDR3 reads CSVGDRSNYGYTF. The CDR3 DNA sequence: TGCAGCGTTGGGGACAGGTCTAACTATGGCTACACCTTC.

This clonotype was counted a few times. This chain links TRBV5-1 with TRBJ2-1, with TRBD2 identical over 13 bases. The germline V gene encodes CDR1 SGHRS and CDR2 YFSETQ. V shed 4 bases and J 15 bases; nucleotides not matched to a gene: 10. There are 14 residues in the CDR3. CDR3 loop: CASSPGTSGIRGFF. CDR3 coding DNA: TGCGCCAGCAGCCCCGGGACTAGCGGGATCAGGGGGTTCTTC.

This clonotype has just a few counts. The V call is TRBV24-1, the J call TRBJ2-1; D possibly corresponds to TRBD1 (6 bases). Germline loops: CDR1 KGHDR, CDR2 SFDVKD. The CDR3 covers 17 residues. Trimming shortened V by 7 bases and J by 0 bases, and 18 bases separated the two germline ends. The CDR3 loop is CATSLRASRGSYNEQFF. CDR3 sequence (DNA): TGTGCCACCAGCCTCCGGGCCTCCAGGGGCTCCTACAATGAGCAGTTCTTC.

The rearrangement joins TRBV30 to TRBJ1-2, with D perhaps matching TRBD1 (6 bases). The length of the CDR3 is 15 residues. Germline assignment: CDR1 GTSNPN and CDR2 SVGIG (reference sequence). Trimming removed 6 bases at V and 0 bases at J, with 17 bases between. The CDR3 sequence: CACQQGPSANYGYTF. The DNA for the CDR3 is TGTGCCTGCCAACAGGGTCCCTCGGCTAACTATGGCTACACCTTC. The entire variable domain, with the rest obtained from reference TRBV30 and TRBJ1-2, is as follows: SQTIHQWPATLVQPVGSPLSLECTVEGTSNPNLYWYRQAAGRGLQLLFYSVGIGQISSEVPQNLSASRPQDRQFILSSKKLLLSDSGFYLCACQQGPSANYGYTFGSGTRLTVV.

This clonotype appeared a few times. CDR3 loop: CATSDLGREQFF. The CDR3 DNA sequence: TGTGCCACCAGTGATTTGGGTAGGGAGCAGTTCTTC. The chain is built from TRBV24-1 and TRBJ2-1; unclear D gene. The CDR3 is made up of 12 amino acids. Germline CDR1 reads KGHDR; CDR2 reads SFDVKD. Trimming shortened V by 0 bases and J by 10 bases, and 6 bases separated the two germline ends.

This clonotype was counted a few times. This chain links TRBV7-9 with TRBJ2-1; TRBD2 matches at 7 bases. Germline assignment: CDR1 SEHNR and CDR2 FQNEAQ (reference sequence). The trim removed 4 bases at V and 4 bases at J, leaving 13 bases unmatched. The length of the CDR3 is 17 residues. CDR3 loop: CASSSPGGGRGYNEQFF. The CDR3 DNA reads as TGTGCCAGCAGCTCCCCGGGAGGCGGGAGAGGATACAATGAGCAGTTCTTC.

A few counts support this clonotype. The V and J genes are TRBV19 and TRBJ1-1, with D unclear. Trimming removed 3 bases at V and 2 bases at J, with 7 bases between. The germline V gene has CDR1 LNHDA and CDR2 SQIVND (reference sequence). CDR3 length equals 13 residues. This chain's CDR3 is CASSIMGNTEAFF. DNA for the CDR3: TGTGCCAGTAGTATTATGGGCAACACTGAAGCTTTCTTT.

Only a few counts were recorded for this clonotype. J is TRBJ2-1 and V is TRBV12-3 or TRBV12-4, with TRBD2 identical over 10 bases. The CDR3 is made up of 17 amino acids. J was trimmed by 2 bases and V by 1 base; bases with no gene match: 5. The CDR3, as DNA: TGTGCCAGCAGTTTAGAGGGACTAGCGTCTCCCTACAATGAGCAGTTCTTC. Translated, it gives CASSLEGLASPYNEQFF.

V is TRBV27 and J is TRBJ1-2, with D uncertain. The V gene's germline CDR1 is MNHEY and CDR2 SMNVEV (reference sequence). The CDR3 runs to 13 residues. Trimming took 8 bases from V and 4 from J, leaving 14 bases between them. CDR3 sequence: CASSSPNSYGYTF. The CDR3 DNA reads TGTGCCAGCTCATCACCCAACAGCTATGGCTACACCTTC.

This clonotype appeared a few times. The chain employs TRBV7-2 and TRBJ1-6; no clear D gene. The CDR3 length is 16 residues. Germline CDR1 SGHTA, CDR2 FQGNSA. The V gene lost 2 bases and the J gene lost 13 bases, with 21 bases spanning the gap. DNA for the CDR3: TGTGCCAGCAGCTTATCAGTAGGACTAGGATTAGAGCCCCTCCACTTT. It codes for CASSLSVGLGLEPLHF.

The table lists this clonotype with a few counts. CDR3 sequence: CATSRTGQKEQFF. The CDR3 DNA is TGTGCCACCAGCAGAACGGGACAGAAGGAGCAGTTCTTC. This sequence joins TRBV15 and TRBJ2-1; the match to TRBD1 covers 7 bases. Germline values: CDR1 LNHNV, CDR2 YYDKDF (reference sequence). J gave up 10 bases and V 2 bases, and 5 bases lay outside the gene matches. This CDR3 contains 13 residues.

The V call is TRBV7-2, the J call TRBJ2-1, with 12 bases lining up with TRBD2. CDR1 is SGHTA, CDR2 FQGNSA, per germline. This CDR3 is built from 16 residues. V trimming: 5 bases; J trimming: 4 bases; junction bases outside the gene matches: 6. The CDR3 bases are TGTGCCAGCAGCACCCGGACTAGCGGGGTATACAATGAGCAGTTCTTC. It codes for CASSTRTSGVYNEQFF. Based on the CDR3 plus reference TRBV7-2 and TRBJ2-1, the full variable domain is GAGVSQSPSNKVTEKGKDVELRCDPISGHTALYWYRQSLGQGLEFLIYFQGNSAPDKSGLPSDRFSAERTGGSVSTLTIQRTQQEDSAVYLCASSTRTSGVYNEQFFGPGTRLTVL.

This clonotype has more than one count but fewer than ten. The chain uses TRBV10-3 and TRBJ2-1, with D uncertain. The CDR3 extends over 12 amino acids. Germline V CDR1 and CDR2: ENHRY, SYGVKD. V dropped 5 bases and J dropped 5 bases, with 7 bases sitting between them. Here the CDR3 reads CAISIFDNEQFF. The DNA of the CDR3 is TGTGCCATCAGTATTTTCGACAATGAGCAGTTCTTC.

This clonotype was seen once. V is TRBV9 and J is TRBJ2-3; the D gene could be TRBD1 or TRBD2 (6 bases each). Germline loops: CDR1 SGDLS, CDR2 YYNGEE. This CDR3 contains 16 residues. The ends were cut back, 0 bases at V and 2 bases at J, with 13 bases in the middle. CDR3 sequence: CASSVVEGGSTDTQYF. The CDR3 bases are TGTGCCAGCAGCGTAGTCGAGGGGGGTTCCACAGATACGCAGTATTTT. Filled out from reference TRBV9 and TRBJ2-3, the complete variable domain reads DSGVTQTPKHLITATGQRVTLRCSPRSGDLSVYWYQQSLDQGLQFLIQYYNGEERAKGNILERFSAQQFPDLHSELNLSSLELGDSALYFCASSVVEGGSTDTQYFGPGTRLTVL.

The gene calls are TRBV20-1 and TRBJ2-4; D might be TRBD2 (6 bases). V shed 5 bases and J shed 6 bases, with 11 bases lying between them. The CDR3 is made up of 12 amino acids. Germline CDR1 and CDR2: DFQATT and SNEGSKA (reference sequence). The CDR3: CSAWGVGNIQYF. CDR3 DNA sequence: TGCAGTGCTTGGGGGGTCGGAAACATTCAGTACTTC.

In its sample, this clonotype was seen many times. V usage is TRBV9 and J usage is TRBJ2-3, with D uncertain. The CDR3 is 12 amino acids. The ends were cut back, 2 bases at V and 2 bases at J, with 3 bases in the middle. Germline loops: CDR1 SGDLS, CDR2 YYNGEE. CDR3 DNA: TGTGCCAGCAGCGTCGTCACAGATACGCAGTATTTT. The encoded protein is CASSVVTDTQYF.

The chain couples TRBV7-2 to TRBJ1-2, with TRBD1 matching over 8 bases. This CDR3 has 14 amino acids. Germline trimming cut 2 bases from V and 4 bases from J; bases unmatched to any gene: 3. Germline V CDR1 and CDR2: SGHTA, FQGNSA. This CDR3 is CASSLQGAGYGYTF. The CDR3 DNA sequence: TGTGCCAGCAGCTTACAGGGGGCAGGCTATGGCTACACCTTC.

The chain recombines TRBV5-1 with TRBJ2-1; 9 nucleotides line up with TRBD1. This CDR3 comprises 13 residues. CDR1 and CDR2 from the germline V gene are SGHRS and YFSETQ. Trimming cost V 4 bases and J 7 bases; bases outside gene matches: 3. CDR3 in DNA: TGCGCCAGCAGCACAGGGACAGGGAATGAGCAGTTCTTC. Its protein is CASSTGTGNEQFF.

This clonotype has only a few counts. The chain is built from TRBV5-6 and TRBJ1-1; TRBD1 is a possible D gene (5 bases). CDR1 SGHDT and CDR2 YYEEEE come from the germline V gene. CDR3 length equals 14 residues. V was pared by 4 bases and J by 6 bases, with 16 bases between. In nucleotides, the CDR3 is TGTGCCAGCAGCGCTCCTGTGGGGGGGGCTGAAGCTTTCTTT. This sequence encodes CASSAPVGGAEAFF.